The subject of this entry is one T cell receptor (beta chain). What antigen it recognizes has not been identified. No base qualities exist here, and no much larger clone lies one base off it. This record comes from a study of breast tumors, draining lymph nodes, adjacent tissues listed by TCRdb under 2016. About the investigation overall: TCR beta repertoires were compared across tumor, adjacent nontumor tissue and axillary lymph nodes obtained from breast cancer patients. The study aimed to assess the relationships and possible T-cell exchange between tumor, surrounding tissue and draining lymph node repertoires in human breast cancer. What the research found in general, with its limitations: The data were judged consistent with most tumor T cells deriving from the lymph node and then expanding within tumor tissue. Tumor T-cell repertoires showed less diversity than lymph node repertoires and more diversity than nontumor tissue repertoires, and tumor T-cell repertoires showed preferential V and J gene usage. The similarity between tumor and nontumor tissue repertoires was significantly greater in luminal-like breast cancer than in basal-like breast cancer. The conclusion that tumor T cells originate in lymph nodes was presented as consistent with a hypothesis rather than as directly demonstrated.

Sequencing was carried out with an Illumina HiSeq 2000. Multiplex PCR amplification was used to generate the TCR beta chain libraries. The amplified TCR beta chain products were analyzed by high-throughput sequencing. TCRdb cleaned the public reads at Q25 with fastp, built clones with MiXCR and kept in-frame beta chains. Entries that share a CDR3 protein sequence are merged under the most common genes and DNA. The sample profile shows under 300,000 distinct CDR3 sequences; less than 35% of them were found once. The ten largest clones add up to under 4.5% of the sample. Lymph node samples came from the axillary draining lymph nodes of breast cancer patients. The CDR3 numbers 15 residues from cysteine through phenylalanine. Left in the record is the CDR3 DNA by itself, 45 bases read in frame from the first base. The germline V gene yields SGHRS for CDR1 and YFSETQ for CDR2. The junction shows trimming of 5 bases on V and 4 bases on J, and the gene matches do not reach 11 bases of it.

The receptor was isolated from a female donor with breast cancer. Some clones in this sample may be carry-over from other donors' samples. Input material: axillary lymph node tissue. The sequence joins TRBV5-1 to TRBJ2-7; 8 central nucleotides agree with TRBD1. The DNA sequence follows: TGCGCCAGCAGTTTGATGGCAGGGGGCAGGTACGAGCAGTACTTC. Translated, this is CASSLMAGGRYEQYF.